This T cell receptor beta chain was captured by sequencing in a study of OX40 agonist ivuxolimab in advanced cancers. Study in general: Patients achieving partial responses numbered three: one hepatocellular carcinoma case and two cutaneous melanoma cases.

TCRdb keeps only in-frame clones here, not all; method: immunoSEQ multiplex PCR. The data show tens of thousands of clones, roughly nine tenths seen once. The germline gives CDR1 SGHVS, CDR2 FNYEAQ. V trimming: 2 bases; J trimming: 0 bases; junction bases outside the gene matches: 9. The CDR3 has 18 amino acids. The sample consisted of CD4+ or CD8+ T cells sorted from blood, taken in a trial of the OX40 agonist ivuxolimab. The sequence derives from an adult with an advanced solid tumor such as melanoma, head and neck, liver or kidney cancer. The rearrangement uses TRBV7-6 and TRBJ2-7, with 11 bases matching TRBD2. CDR3 amino acids: CASSLRLAGGSSSYEQYF. Written as DNA, the CDR3 is TGTGCCAGCAGCTTAAGGCTAGCGGGGGGCTCGAGCTCCTACGAGCAGTACTTC.